This T cell receptor (beta chain) emerged from a study of identical twins (dated by TCRdb to about 2016). Background for the entire study: To test whether fetal clonotypes persist, the study used deep sequencing on TCR alpha and beta repertoires from monozygotic twins, unrelated adults of various ages, and cord blood. To rule out contamination, the twin experiments were replicated at different times with different library preparation protocols.

Every donor was a healthy Caucasian. Using Miltenyi CD45RO+ enrichment and human naive T-cell isolation kits, memory (CD45RO+) and naive T cells were isolated from PBMC. This clonotype occurred many times. The target of this receptor is not known. Base qualities were left out, and no much larger clone turns up one base away. On the study overall, not on this receptor specifically: Recombination models systematically underestimated out-of-frame TCR alpha sharing in monozygotic twins but agreed with sharing between unrelated individuals. Abundant cord blood beta clonotypes had fewer insertions, young adult naive repertoires showed a similar but weaker trend, and memory repertoires showed no such trend. Compared with coincidental sharing between unrelated individuals, out-of-frame TCR alpha sequences shared between twins showed an excess of sequences with low generation probability. In beta out-of-frame sequences, excess twin sharing was weaker, because having fewer shared sequences lowered the signal-to-noise ratio. Because the same donors could not be followed over many years, conclusions were based on cross-sectional statistical analysis. Zero-insertion analyses could be partly confounded by invariant T cells such as MAIT and iNKT, though diverse VJ usage argued against such confounding for most clonotypes.

Library prep was done by 5' RACE. Sequencing instrument: Illumina HiSeq 2000. A universal primer binding site was added through template switching, and the final cDNA carried a unique molecular identifier so that TCR cDNA molecules could be counted accurately. Specific primers in the conserved constant-segment region were used to synthesize first-strand cDNA for the TCR alpha and beta chains. To control for contamination, each cDNA library was double barcoded with a SMART-Mk sample barcode plus Illumina barcodes. Two successive PCR steps introduced TruSeq adapter sequences along with Illumina sample barcodes. TCR alpha and beta cDNA libraries were sequenced on the Illumina HiSeq platform with custom primers. Under the source paper's analysis protocol: Unique molecular identifiers were extracted from raw reads with MiGEC, and CDR3 positions were determined with MiXCR. Recombination models were inferred per individual with the repgenHMM and IGoR tools using an EM algorithm. Shared clonotypes were analyzed with the tcR package in R, and sharing was normalized by the product of cloneset sizes. To study raw recombination without the effects of thymic and clonal selection, out-of-frame nonproductive sequences were analyzed. The public sequencing data were trimmed at Q25 with fastp and processed into clonotypes with MiXCR by TCRdb, which kept only in-frame beta chains. For every CDR3 protein sequence, its rows merge into one entry that carries the most common genes and DNA. The V and J calls were not made by the authors but by TCRdb's processing. The sample table contains around 140,000 distinct CDR3 sequences; only one count was recorded for approximately 4% of them. Clones ranked in the top ten supply 8% to 8.5% of the sample.

The CDR1 and CDR2 encoded by the germline V gene are MGHDK and SYGVNS. The CDR3 goes from the cysteine to the phenylalanine over 13 residues. Only the CDR3 DNA stays, 39 bases, in frame from base 1. V is cut back by 5 bases and J by 8 bases, with 7 bases in the junction unmatched. Recombination linked TRBV25-1 to TRBJ1-2, with 8 middle bases fitting TRBD1. The source is a man aged 18-30 years in good health. What was sequenced was memory T cells sorted from blood. The sample's cell subset or site, from its label and the paper: CD45RO+ enriched T cells. The CDR3 region has the sequence CASSTGQVGGYTF. The bases are TGTGCCAGCAGTACGGGACAGGTTGGCGGCTACACCTTC.